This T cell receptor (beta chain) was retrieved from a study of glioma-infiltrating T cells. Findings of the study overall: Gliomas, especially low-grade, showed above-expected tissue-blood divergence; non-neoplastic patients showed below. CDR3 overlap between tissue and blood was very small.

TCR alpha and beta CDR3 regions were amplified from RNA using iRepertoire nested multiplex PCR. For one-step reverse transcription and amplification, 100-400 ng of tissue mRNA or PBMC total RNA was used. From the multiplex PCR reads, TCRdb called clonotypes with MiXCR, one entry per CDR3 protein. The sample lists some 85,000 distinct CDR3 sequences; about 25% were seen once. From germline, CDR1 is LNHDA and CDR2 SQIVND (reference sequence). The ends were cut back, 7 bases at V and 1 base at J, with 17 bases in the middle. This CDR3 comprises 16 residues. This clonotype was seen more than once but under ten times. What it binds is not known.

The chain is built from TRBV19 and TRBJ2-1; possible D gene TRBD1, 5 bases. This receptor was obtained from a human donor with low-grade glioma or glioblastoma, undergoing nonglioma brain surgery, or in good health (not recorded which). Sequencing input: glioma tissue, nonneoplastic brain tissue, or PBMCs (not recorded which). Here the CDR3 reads CASKSFGQGSYNEQFF. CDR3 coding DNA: TGTGCCAGTAAGTCATTCGGCCAGGGATCCTACAATGAGCAGTTCTTC.